The 27 T cell receptor beta chains presented below share a single source sample, sequenced in a study of T cells in Graves' hyperthyroidism and ophthalmopathy (dated 2019 in TCRdb). Libraries came from multiplex PCR. Sequencing was performed on an Illumina HiSeq 2000. Amplification of TCR beta CDR3 regions was carried out from RNA transcripts. A first-round RT-PCR of the TCR CDR3 used the HTBI primer set with the Qiagen OneStep RT-PCR kit. Using fastp at Q25 and MiXCR, TCRdb reprocessed the public reads and kept productive beta chains. Under each unique CDR3 protein, matching rows form one entry showing the most common genes and DNA. The sample table records 450,000 to 650,000 distinct CDR3 sequences; about 14% of these occur just once. Together, the top ten hold less than 9% of the sample. The sequenced material came from blood. The source is a woman aged 18-29 years with Graves' ophthalmopathy.

This clonotype was detected only a few times. The rearrangement uses TRBV24-1 and TRBJ2-2; no definite D call. CDR1 KGHDR and CDR2 SFDVKD come from the germline V gene. The ends were cut back, 3 bases at V and 4 bases at J, with 11 bases in the middle. The CDR3 sequence is 15 residues long. CDR3 amino acids: CATSDPNLLTGELFF. In nucleotides, the CDR3 is TGTGCCACCAGTGATCCGAATCTACTCACCGGGGAGCTGTTTTTT.

This sequence joins TRBV13 and TRBJ2-2; 8 bases agree with TRBD2. The CDR3 contains 17 residues. After removal of 1 base from V and 6 bases from J, the junction contained 10 bases not matched to a gene. The germline gives CDR1 PRHDT, CDR2 FYEKMQ (reference sequence). The DNA for the CDR3 is TGTGCCAGCAGCTTAGCGGCCGTAGCGGGAAGCGCCGGGGAGCTGTTTTTT. Its protein is CASSLAAVAGSAGELFF.

A remark on this clonotype: This may be a read error, as it is one base from a much larger clone. Because it lacks the conserved phenylalanine or tryptophan at the end, this CDR3 is likely a read error. The J gene is TRBJ1-5, the V gene TRBV20-1; tentative D call: TRBD1 (6 bases). The CDR3 totals 13 residues. CDR1 is DFQATT and CDR2 is SNEGSKA in the germline V gene (reference sequence). V lost 7 bases to trimming and J lost 0 bases, with 10 bases between them. The CDR3 spells CSVGGRSNQPQHL. DNA of the CDR3: TGCAGTGTGGGGGGCCGTAGCAATCAGCCCCAGCATCTT.

This clonotype was picked up many times. Mismatch with germline at one junction end may stem from a read error. The V and J genes are TRBV20-1 and TRBJ2-5, with a tentative D call TRBD2 (6 bases). The V gene's germline CDR1 is DFQATT and CDR2 SNEGSKA (reference sequence). This CDR3 region has 14 residues. DNA of the CDR3: TGCAGTGCGAGAGCTGCTAGCGAGCAAGAGACCCAGTACTTC. Translation: CSARAASEQETQYF.

This clonotype was picked up many times. This chain uses TRBV29-1 with TRBJ2-7; 10 bases agree with TRBD2. The germline gives CDR1 SQVTM, CDR2 ANQGSEA. Trimming at V came to 7 bases and at J to 4 bases, leaving 16 bases not matched to a gene. This CDR3 contains 16 residues. The CDR3 nucleotides are TGCAGCGCCTCACTGGGGCTAGCGGGAGAGGGATACGAGCAGTACTTC. As protein: CSASLGLAGEGYEQYF.

This clonotype was observed many times. V gene TRBV30 combines with J gene TRBJ1-2; TRBD1 aligns across 7 bases. J gave up 4 bases and V 3 bases, and 8 bases lay outside the gene matches. Germline CDR1 and CDR2: GTSNPN and SVGIG (reference sequence). The CDR3 consists of 14 residues. The CDR3 here is CAWRTTGVSYGYTF. In nucleotides, the CDR3 is TGTGCCTGGAGAACCACAGGGGTAAGCTATGGCTACACCTTC.

Many counts were recorded for this clonotype. The J gene is TRBJ2-7, the V gene TRBV14, with D perhaps matching TRBD1 (5 bases). Germline CDR1 SGHDN, CDR2 FVKESK. V was shortened by 5 bases and J by 1 base, with 12 bases between the two germline ends. The CDR3 is made up of 14 amino acids. This CDR3 reads CASSSMTVSYEQYF. CDR3 in DNA: TGTGCCAGCAGCTCAATGACAGTTTCCTACGAGCAGTACTTC. Filled out from reference TRBV14 and TRBJ2-7, the complete variable domain reads EAGVTQFPSHSVIEKGQTVTLRCDPISGHDNLYWYRRVMGKEIKFLLHFVKESKQDESGMPNNRFLAERTGGTYSTLKVQPAELEDSGVYFCASSSMTVSYEQYFGPGTRLTVT.

This clonotype was seen more than once but under ten times. The chain couples TRBV5-6 to TRBJ2-5; the match to TRBD1 covers 8 bases. V lost 2 bases to trimming and J lost 3 bases; unmatched junction nucleotides: 6. The CDR3 is made up of 15 amino acids. The germline V gene has CDR1 SGHDT and CDR2 YYEEEE. The CDR3 DNA is TGTGCCAGCAGCTTAAATCACAGGGGGAAAGAGACCCAGTACTTC. This gives the protein CASSLNHRGKETQYF.

This clonotype was observed many times. The CDR3 DNA reads as TGTGCCAGCAGCCAGGGACACTTAAGCTATGGCTACACCTTC. The encoded protein is CASSQGHLSYGYTF. The chain recombines TRBV14 with TRBJ1-2, with a weak D call TRBD1 (6 bases). This CDR3 spans 14 amino acids. Looked up from germline, CDR1 is SGHDN and CDR2 is FVKESK. V was cut by 3 bases and J by 4 bases, with 12 bases left in between.

This clonotype was recorded a few times. The chain joins TRBV5-1 to TRBJ1-2, with 8 bases that match TRBD1. The J segment lost 10 bases and the V segment lost 0 bases, leaving 11 bases of the junction unmatched. Germline-derived CDR1 and CDR2 are SGHRS and YFSETQ. The CDR3 runs 15 residues. The CDR3 nucleotides read TGCGCCAGCAGCTTGGCACCCGAGACAGGGGAAGTCTACACCTTC. Protein sequence: CASSLAPETGEVYTF.

This clonotype came up a few times. The J gene is TRBJ2-3, the V gene TRBV4-2; D is perhaps TRBD2 (6 bases). The V and J ends lost 0 bases and 4 bases respectively, with 14 bases between them. The CDR3 consists of 16 residues. Germline loops: CDR1 LGHNA, CDR2 YNFKEQ. Written as DNA, the CDR3 is TGTGCCAGCAGCCAAGAATCTAGCGAGGGATCAGATACGCAGTATTTT. As protein: CASSQESSEGSDTQYF.

This clonotype was picked up many times. V and J are TRBV11-2 and TRBJ1-1, with 7 bases identical to TRBD1. In germline, CDR1 is SGHAT, CDR2 FQNNGV. This CDR3 spans 14 amino acids. Unmatched junction bases numbered 7, after V lost 4 bases and J lost 5 bases. Here the CDR3 reads CASSSPTQGTEAFF. The DNA of the CDR3 is TGTGCCAGCAGCTCTCCGACACAGGGGACTGAAGCTTTCTTT.

This clonotype showed up many times. V is TRBV6-2 or TRBV6-3 and J is TRBJ2-7, with 12 bases fitting TRBD1. Trimming at V came to 5 bases and at J to 3 bases, leaving 11 bases not matched to a gene. CDR1 is MNHEY and CDR2 is SVGEGT in the germline V gene. The CDR3 is made up of 17 amino acids. This CDR3 is CASSHGTGGPRIYEQYF. In DNA, the CDR3 is TGTGCCAGCAGTCACGGGACAGGGGGCCCCAGAATCTACGAGCAGTACTTC.

This clonotype was detected only a few times. This chain links TRBV25-1 with TRBJ2-5, with TRBD1 matching over 8 bases. Germline V lookup: CDR1 MGHDK, CDR2 SYGVNS. J lost 3 bases, V lost 1 base, and 4 bases had no gene match. The CDR3 length is 15 residues. DNA for the CDR3: TGTGCCAGCAGTGAATTGTCGACAGGGGAAGAGACCCAGTACTTC. The encoded protein is CASSELSTGEETQYF.

This clonotype showed up just a few times. The chain combines TRBV2 with TRBJ1-5, with TRBD1 matching over 10 bases. V lost 8 bases, J lost 3 bases, and 7 bases stayed unmatched. CDR1 SNHLY and CDR2 FYNNEI come from the germline V gene. CDR3 size: 15 residues. The DNA of the CDR3 is TGTGCCAGCGGGGAAGGACAGGGGGTCAATCAGCCCCAGCATTTT. Protein sequence: CASGEGQGVNQPQHF.

The rearrangement links TRBV28 to TRBJ1-2, with TRBD1 matching 7 bases. This CDR3 has 17 amino acids. V lost 6 bases and J lost 0; bases outside the gene matches: 13. Germline V gene lookup returns CDR1 MDHEN and CDR2 SYDVKM. CDR3 nucleotides: TGTGCCAGCAGCCCCGGGGAGGGGGCGCGAGCTAACTATGGCTACACCTTC. It translates to CASSPGEGARANYGYTF.

At least ten counts were recorded for this clonotype. The chain combines TRBV11-3 with TRBJ2-7, with D possibly TRBD2 on 5 matching bases. Trimming took off 7 bases at V and 5 bases at J, with 15 bases between the two ends. The CDR3 has 13 residues. Germline V gene sequence: CDR1 SGHNT, CDR2 YENEEA. CDR3 coding DNA: TGTGCCAGCACCCGACGAGGGTCCCACGAGCAGTACTTC. It translates to CASTRRGSHEQYF.

This clonotype was seen repeatedly, ten times or more. The J gene is TRBJ2-2, the V gene TRBV12-3 or TRBV12-4; the D is unclear. The V end was cut by 5 bases, the J end by 0 bases, with 7 bases between. This CDR3 is 14 amino acids long. In nucleotides, the CDR3 is TGTGCCAGCAGTCCCGGATCGAACACCGGGGAGCTGTTTTTT. This translates into CASSPGSNTGELFF.

This clonotype was observed a handful of times. The V and J genes are TRBV19 and TRBJ2-1, with 10 bases aligning to TRBD1. V shed 1 base and J 0 bases; nucleotides not matched to a gene: 3. The CDR3 is made up of 17 amino acids. The germline CDR1 and CDR2 sequences are LNHDA and SQIVND (reference sequence). CDR3 in amino acids: CASSIGDRGGSYNEQFF. In DNA form, the CDR3 reads TGTGCCAGTAGTATAGGGGACAGGGGAGGCTCCTACAATGAGCAGTTCTTC.

The sample holds many counts of this clonotype. The chain carries TRBV7-8 and TRBJ2-5; D is ambiguous. The CDR3 contains 15 residues. Germline assignment: CDR1 SGHVS and CDR2 FQNEAQ. Trimming took off 3 bases at V and 2 bases at J, with 13 bases between the two ends. The CDR3: CASSLLVGMQETQYF. The CDR3 DNA reads as TGTGCCAGCAGCTTGCTGGTGGGAATGCAAGAGACCCAGTACTTC.

The CDR3 region is CASSYGGGNEKLFF. The CDR3 region has the DNA TGTGCCAGCAGTTACGGCGGGGGAAATGAAAAACTGTTTTTT. V gene TRBV6-5 combines with J gene TRBJ1-4; D is perhaps TRBD1 (5 bases). CDR1 MNHEY and CDR2 SVGAGI come from the germline V gene. V dropped 2 bases and J dropped 5 bases, with 9 bases sitting between them. CDR3 length: 14 amino acids.

This clonotype was counted at least ten times. The chain joins TRBV7-3 to TRBJ2-1; D remains ambiguous. Germline CDR1 SGHTA, CDR2 FQGTGA. The CDR3 sequence is 14 residues long. Trimming stripped 2 bases from V and 6 bases from J, with 11 bases between. The CDR3 bases are TGTGCCAGCAGCTTATCGAGGTCGTCCAATGAGCAGTTCTTC. Protein: CASSLSRSSNEQFF.

This clonotype turned up a few times. V usage is TRBV30 and J usage is TRBJ2-7; 8 bases agree with TRBD2. CDR1 is GTSNPN, CDR2 SVGIG, per germline (reference sequence). V was pared by 2 bases and J by 5 bases, with 8 bases of the junction left unmatched. CDR3 size: 14 residues. CDR3 in amino acids: CAWSRGGNKNEQYF. The DNA for the CDR3 is TGTGCCTGGAGTCGGGGGGGAAATAAGAACGAGCAGTACTTC.

On this clonotype: A much larger clone sits a single nucleotide away, making a read error possible. The chain joins TRBV27 to TRBJ2-7, with 10 nucleotides matching TRBD1. Germline V gene data show CDR1 as MNHEY and CDR2 as SMNVEV (reference sequence). The CDR3 length is 15 residues. V shed 5 bases and J 7 bases; nucleotides not matched to a gene: 11. CDR3 in DNA: TGTGCCAGCAGTATATTGGGACAGGGGTCGGAGGAGCAGTACTTC. Amino acids: CASSILGQGSEEQYF.

This clonotype was observed many times. The chain couples TRBV11-3 to TRBJ1-1; D remains unclear. Germline loops: CDR1 SGHNT, CDR2 YENEEA. This CDR3 is built from 14 residues. Trimming cost V 0 bases and J 1 base, with 6 bases left between them. The CDR3 DNA sequence: TGTGCCAGCAGCTTAGACGGGTGGAACACTGAAGCTTTCTTT. Translated: CASSLDGWNTEAFF. Full variable domain (rest looked up from reference TRBV11-3 and TRBJ1-1): EAGVVQSPRYKIIEKKQPVAFWCNPISGHNTLYWYLQNLGQGPELLIRYENEEAVDDSQLPKDRFSAERLKGVDSTLKIQPAELGDSAVYLCASSLDGWNTEAFFGQGTRLTVV.

The chain has TRBV14 and TRBJ2-3; no clear D. V was pared by 4 bases and J by 2 bases, with 7 bases between. CDR1 and CDR2 from the germline V gene are SGHDN and FVKESK. CDR3 size: 13 residues. As DNA, the CDR3 is TGTGCCAGCAGCCCCTCGCTCACAGATACGCAGTATTTT. It translates to CASSPSLTDTQYF.

This clonotype has at least ten counts. V is TRBV29-1 and J is TRBJ2-5; D tentatively reads TRBD1 or TRBD2 (6 bases each). V lost 4 bases and J 5 bases, leaving 14 bases between the germline ends. Germline V gene data show CDR1 as SQVTM and CDR2 as ANQGSEA. The CDR3 is 13 amino acids. The DNA for the CDR3 is TGCAGCGTTGCGAAGGGGGGCGGCGAGACCCAGTACTTC. Its translation is CSVAKGGGETQYF. Using reference TRBV29-1 and TRBJ2-5 for the parts outside the CDR3, the full variable domain is SAVISQKPSRDICQRGTSLTIQCQVDSQVTMMFWYRQQPGQSLTLIATANQGSEATYESGFVIDKFPISRPNLTFSTLTVSNMSPEDSSIYLCSVAKGGGETQYFGPGTRLLVL.